The rows below give T cell receptor beta chains drawn from one sample of a study of molecular identifiers for immune sequencing clone quantification. TCRdb independently ran MiXCR on the PCR reads; one entry per CDR3 protein. The sample yields under 600,000 distinct CDR3 sequences, over 20% seen once. The sample comprised naive CD8+ T cells from blood, with Jurkat cell RNA spiked in. The receptors derive from a human donor in good health. Some libraries in this study had Jurkat cell RNA spiked in. The conserved cysteine and the conserved F or W are not part of the CDR3 here. The D gene is left open where the match is weak.

D gene	J gene	V gene	CDR3 protein
.	TRBJ1-4	TRBV12-3/TRBV12-4	ASSLEGGAPNEKLF
.	TRBJ1-2	TRBV5-4	ASSFVGESYGYT
.	TRBJ2-1	TRBV6-5	ASRDLQDPSTYNEQF
TRBD1	TRBJ1-1	TRBV6-5	ASSYSGQGAKAF
TRBD1	TRBJ1-1	TRBV28	ASSLEGANTEAF
.	TRBJ1-6	TRBV7-9	ASSLDSNNSPLH
TRBD2	TRBJ2-7	TRBV5-6	ASSLLAGLPFYEQC
.	TRBJ1-5	TRBV4-1	ASSQEGGGQGNQPQH
TRBD2	TRBJ2-1	TRBV7-3	ASSISGPGDEQF
TRBD1	TRBJ1-1	TRBV20-1	SARDLGQGDTEAF
.	TRBJ1-5	TRBV27	ASSSQGSYSNQPQH
.	TRBJ1-1	TRBV6-5	ASSYSGGFAEAF
.	TRBJ1-3	TRBV4-3	ASSQDNRPGGGGGNTIY
.	TRBJ2-3	TRBV5-4	ASSFGEGGIPTDTQY
.	TRBJ2-5	TRBV3-1	ASSQAHRVQETQY
TRBD2	TRBJ2-3	TRBV3-1	ASSQDRAERGKTDTQY
.	TRBJ1-1	TRBV7-9	ASSSSQGRNTEAF
TRBD2	TRBJ2-2	TRBV7-3	ASSFFAGLAALLELF
TRBD1	TRBJ2-1	TRBV20-1	SARYRDRVNEQF
.	TRBJ2-1	TRBV5-3	ASSGVAYNEQF